This T cell receptor (beta chain) came from a study of shared clonotypes between healthy human individuals. Naive CD8 populations comprised CD45RO-negative cells positively selected for CCR7, excluding terminally differentiated effector memory CD45RA+ cells. Participating donors were healthy, HIV-negative adults free of recent acute infections or vaccinations. The assay was immunoSEQ multiplex PCR, and TCRdb's table has in-frame clones only and misses some. The data show hundreds of thousands of clones, around 96% seen once. Between the trimmed V and J ends, which lost 0 bases and 1 base, there was a span of 6 bases. The germline V gene encodes CDR1 MGHDK and CDR2 SYGVNS. CDR3 length: 15 residues.

V is TRBV25-1 and J is TRBJ2-2; D not resolved. The sequence was collected from a woman aged 25 to 39 in good health. The sequenced sample was naive CD8+ T cells sorted from blood. CDR3 coding DNA: TGTGCCAGCAGTGAATATGCCTTGAACACCGGGGAGCTGTTTTTT. Its protein is CASSEYALNTGELFF.